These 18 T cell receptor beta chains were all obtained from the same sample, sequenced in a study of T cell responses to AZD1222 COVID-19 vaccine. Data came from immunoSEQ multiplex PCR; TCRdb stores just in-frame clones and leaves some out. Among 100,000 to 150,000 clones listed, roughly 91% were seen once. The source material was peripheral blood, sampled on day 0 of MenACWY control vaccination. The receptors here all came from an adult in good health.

CDR3 protein: CASSSRAGSSYNEQFF. The CDR3 DNA reads as TGTGCCAGCAGTTCGAGAGCGGGAAGCTCCTACAATGAGCAGTTCTTC. The V gene is TRBV27, the J gene TRBJ2-1; 7 nucleotides match TRBD2. Germline V gene lookup returns CDR1 MNHEY and CDR2 SMNVEV (reference sequence). Unmatched junction bases numbered 6, after V lost 4 bases and J lost 0 bases. The CDR3 has 16 amino acids.

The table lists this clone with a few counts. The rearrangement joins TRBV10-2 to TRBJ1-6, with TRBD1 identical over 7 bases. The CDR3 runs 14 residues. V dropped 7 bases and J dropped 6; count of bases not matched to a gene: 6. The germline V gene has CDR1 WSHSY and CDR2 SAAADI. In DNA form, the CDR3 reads TGCGCCAGCACCCGGGACAGCTTTAATTCACCCCTCCACTTT. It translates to CASTRDSFNSPLHF.

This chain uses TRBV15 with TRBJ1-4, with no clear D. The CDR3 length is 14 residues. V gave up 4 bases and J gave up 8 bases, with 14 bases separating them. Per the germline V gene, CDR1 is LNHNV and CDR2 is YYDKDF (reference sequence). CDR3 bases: TGTGCCACCAGCACAGGTACATTGGGAGAAAAACTGTTTTTT. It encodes CATSTGTLGEKLFF.

CDR3 sequence (DNA): TGTGCCAGCAGCTTAGTTCCAGGCAGTAACTATGGCTACACCTTC. Translation: CASSLVPGSNYGYTF. This rearrangement joins TRBV7-9 to TRBJ1-2; D gene ambiguous. CDR3 length equals 15 residues. Trimming shortened V by 1 base and J by 1 base, and 10 bases separated the two germline ends. Germline V CDR1 and CDR2: SEHNR, FQNEAQ (reference sequence).

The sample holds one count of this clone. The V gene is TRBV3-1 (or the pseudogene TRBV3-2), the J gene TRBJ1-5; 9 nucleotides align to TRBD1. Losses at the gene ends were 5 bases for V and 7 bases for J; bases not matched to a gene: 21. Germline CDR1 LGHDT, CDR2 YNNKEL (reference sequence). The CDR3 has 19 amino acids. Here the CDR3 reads CASSRNPPSGTGFWQPQHF. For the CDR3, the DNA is TGTGCCAGCAGCAGAAACCCACCATCCGGGACAGGGTTTTGGCAGCCCCAGCATTTT.

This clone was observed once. CDR3 region: CASSALNTEAFF. The DNA for the CDR3 is TGTGCCAGCAGCGCCCTGAACACTGAAGCTTTCTTT. The rearrangement links TRBV27 to TRBJ1-1; unclear D gene. This CDR3 is 12 amino acids long. With 6 bases removed from V and 0 bases from J, the gap between germline ends came to 5 bases. Germline-derived CDR1 and CDR2 are MNHEY and SMNVEV (reference sequence).

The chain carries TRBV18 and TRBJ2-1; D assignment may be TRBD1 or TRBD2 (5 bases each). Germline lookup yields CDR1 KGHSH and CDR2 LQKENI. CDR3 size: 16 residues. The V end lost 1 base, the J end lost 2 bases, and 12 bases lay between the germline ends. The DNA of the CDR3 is TGTGCCAGCTCACCACGAACGAGGGGCGCCTACAATGAGCAGTTCTTC. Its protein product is CASSPRTRGAYNEQFF. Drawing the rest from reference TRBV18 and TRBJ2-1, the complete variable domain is NAGVMQNPRHLVRRRGQEARLRCSPMKGHSHVYWYRQLPEEGLKFMVYLQKENIIDESGMPKERFSAEFPKEGPSILRIQQVVRGDSAAYFCASSPRTRGAYNEQFFGPGTRLTVL.

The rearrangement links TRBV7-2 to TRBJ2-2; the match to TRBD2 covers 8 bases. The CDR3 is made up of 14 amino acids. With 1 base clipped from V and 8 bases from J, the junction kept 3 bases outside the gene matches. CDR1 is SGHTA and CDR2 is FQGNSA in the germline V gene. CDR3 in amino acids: CASSLGPSGGELFF. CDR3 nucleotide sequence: TGTGCCAGCAGCTTAGGGCCTAGCGGGGGGGAGCTGTTTTTT. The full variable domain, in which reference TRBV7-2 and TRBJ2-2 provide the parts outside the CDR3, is GAGVSQSPSNKVTEKGKDVELRCDPISGHTALYWYRQSLGQGLEFLIYFQGNSAPDKSGLPSDRFSAERTGGSVSTLTIQRTQQEDSAVYLCASSLGPSGGELFFGEGSRLTVL.

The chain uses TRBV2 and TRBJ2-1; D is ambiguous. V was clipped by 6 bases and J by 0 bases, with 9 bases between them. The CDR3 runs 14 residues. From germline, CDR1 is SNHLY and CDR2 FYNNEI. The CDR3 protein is CASSTEYSYNEQFF. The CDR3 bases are TGTGCCAGCAGCACAGAGTACTCCTACAATGAGCAGTTCTTC.

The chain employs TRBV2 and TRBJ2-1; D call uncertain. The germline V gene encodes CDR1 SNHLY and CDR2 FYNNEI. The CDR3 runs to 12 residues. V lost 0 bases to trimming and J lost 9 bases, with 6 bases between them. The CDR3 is CASSEAWIEQFF. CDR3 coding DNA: TGTGCCAGCAGTGAAGCGTGGATTGAGCAGTTCTTC.

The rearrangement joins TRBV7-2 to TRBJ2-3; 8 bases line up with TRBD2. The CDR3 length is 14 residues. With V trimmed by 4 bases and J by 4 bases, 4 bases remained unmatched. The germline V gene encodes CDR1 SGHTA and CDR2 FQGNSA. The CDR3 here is CASSSPGGADTQYF. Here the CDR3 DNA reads TGTGCCAGCAGCTCGCCGGGGGGGGCAGATACGCAGTATTTT.

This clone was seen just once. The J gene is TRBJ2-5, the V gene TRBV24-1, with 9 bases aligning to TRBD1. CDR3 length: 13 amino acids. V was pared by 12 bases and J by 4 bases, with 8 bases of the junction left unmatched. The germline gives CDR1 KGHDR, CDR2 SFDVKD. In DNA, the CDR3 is TGTGCCGTGACAGGGGGATCGGGAGAGACCCAGTACTTC. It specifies CAVTGGSGETQYF.

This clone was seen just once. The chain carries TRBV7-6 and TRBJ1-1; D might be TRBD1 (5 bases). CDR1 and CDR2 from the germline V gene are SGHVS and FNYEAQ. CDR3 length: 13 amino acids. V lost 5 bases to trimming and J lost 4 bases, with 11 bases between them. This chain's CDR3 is CASSLGQITEAFF. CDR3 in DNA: TGTGCCAGCAGCCTAGGACAAATCACTGAAGCTTTCTTT.

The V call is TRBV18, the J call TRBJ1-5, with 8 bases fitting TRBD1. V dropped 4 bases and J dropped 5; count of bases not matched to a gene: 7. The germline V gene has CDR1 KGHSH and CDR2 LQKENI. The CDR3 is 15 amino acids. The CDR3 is CASSLDREGDQPQHF. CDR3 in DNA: TGTGCCAGCTCACTGGACAGGGAGGGCGATCAGCCCCAGCATTTT.

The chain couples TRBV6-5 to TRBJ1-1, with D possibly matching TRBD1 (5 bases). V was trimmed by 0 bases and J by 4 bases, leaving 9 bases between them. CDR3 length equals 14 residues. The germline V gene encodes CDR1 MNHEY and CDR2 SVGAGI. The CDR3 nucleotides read TGTGCCAGCAGTTACTCGGGGGATGCCACTGAAGCTTTCTTT. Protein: CASSYSGDATEAFF.

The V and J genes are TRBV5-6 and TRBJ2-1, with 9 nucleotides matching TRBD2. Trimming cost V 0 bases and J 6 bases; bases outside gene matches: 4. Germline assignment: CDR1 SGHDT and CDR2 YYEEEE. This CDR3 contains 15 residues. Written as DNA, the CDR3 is TGTGCCAGCAGCTTGGTGGGGACTAGCAGCAATGAGCAGTTCTTC. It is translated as CASSLVGTSSNEQFF.

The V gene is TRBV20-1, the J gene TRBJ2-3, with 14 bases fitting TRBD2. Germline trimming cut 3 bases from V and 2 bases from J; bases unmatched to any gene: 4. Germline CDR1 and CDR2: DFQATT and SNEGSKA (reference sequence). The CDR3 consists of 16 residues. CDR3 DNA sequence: TGCAGTGCTAGTCGGACTAGCGGGGGGCTCACAGATACGCAGTATTTT. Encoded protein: CSASRTSGGLTDTQYF.

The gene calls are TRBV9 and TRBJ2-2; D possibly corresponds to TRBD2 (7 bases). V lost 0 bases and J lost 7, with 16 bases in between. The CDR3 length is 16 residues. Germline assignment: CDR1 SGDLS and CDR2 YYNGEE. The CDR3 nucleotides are TGTGCCAGCAGCGTAGTTGACGGGGGGCAAGGCGGGGAGCTGTTTTTT. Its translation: CASSVVDGGQGGELFF. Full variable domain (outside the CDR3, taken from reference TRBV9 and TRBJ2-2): DSGVTQTPKHLITATGQRVTLRCSPRSGDLSVYWYQQSLDQGLQFLIQYYNGEERAKGNILERFSAQQFPDLHSELNLSSLELGDSALYFCASSVVDGGQGGELFFGEGSRLTVL.